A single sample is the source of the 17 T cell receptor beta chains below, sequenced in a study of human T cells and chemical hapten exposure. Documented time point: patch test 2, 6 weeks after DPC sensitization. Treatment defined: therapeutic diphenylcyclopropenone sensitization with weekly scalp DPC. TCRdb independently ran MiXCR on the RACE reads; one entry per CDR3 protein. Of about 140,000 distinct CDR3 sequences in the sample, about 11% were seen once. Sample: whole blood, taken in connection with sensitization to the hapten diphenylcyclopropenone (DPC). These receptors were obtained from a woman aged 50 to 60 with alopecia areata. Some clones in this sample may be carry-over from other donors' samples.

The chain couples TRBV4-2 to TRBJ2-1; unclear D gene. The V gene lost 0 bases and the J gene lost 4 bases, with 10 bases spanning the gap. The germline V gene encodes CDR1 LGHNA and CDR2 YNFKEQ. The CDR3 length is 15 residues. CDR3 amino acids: CASSQDLDWYNEQFF. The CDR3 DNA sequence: TGTGCCAGCAGCCAAGATCTCGACTGGTACAATGAGCAGTTCTTC.

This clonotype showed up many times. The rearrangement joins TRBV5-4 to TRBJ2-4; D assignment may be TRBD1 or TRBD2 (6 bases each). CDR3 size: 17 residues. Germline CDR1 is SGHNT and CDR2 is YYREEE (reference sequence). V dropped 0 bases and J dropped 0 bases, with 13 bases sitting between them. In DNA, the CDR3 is TGTGCCAGCAGCTTGGATGGGGGGCTAGGAGCCAAAAACATTCAGTACTTC. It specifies CASSLDGGLGAKNIQYF.

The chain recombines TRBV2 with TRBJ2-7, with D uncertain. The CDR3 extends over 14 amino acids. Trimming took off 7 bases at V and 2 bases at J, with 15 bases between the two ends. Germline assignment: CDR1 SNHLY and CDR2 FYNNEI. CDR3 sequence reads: CASTQGAGPYEQYF. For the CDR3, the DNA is TGTGCCAGCACCCAAGGCGCCGGGCCCTACGAGCAGTACTTC.

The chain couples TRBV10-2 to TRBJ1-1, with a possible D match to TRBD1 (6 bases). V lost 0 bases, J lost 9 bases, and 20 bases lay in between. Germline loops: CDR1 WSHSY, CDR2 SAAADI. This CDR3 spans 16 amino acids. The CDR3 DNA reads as TGCGCCAGCAGTGAGTCGCGTAGTGGAGGACAGCGCAAAGCTTTCTTT. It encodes CASSESRSGGQRKAFF.

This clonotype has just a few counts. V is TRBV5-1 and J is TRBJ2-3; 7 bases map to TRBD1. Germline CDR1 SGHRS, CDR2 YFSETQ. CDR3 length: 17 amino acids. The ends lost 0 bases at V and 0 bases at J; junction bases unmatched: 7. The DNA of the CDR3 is TGCGCCAGCAGCTTGGCCGGACAGGTGGGGAGCACAGATACGCAGTATTTT. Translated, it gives CASSLAGQVGSTDTQYF.

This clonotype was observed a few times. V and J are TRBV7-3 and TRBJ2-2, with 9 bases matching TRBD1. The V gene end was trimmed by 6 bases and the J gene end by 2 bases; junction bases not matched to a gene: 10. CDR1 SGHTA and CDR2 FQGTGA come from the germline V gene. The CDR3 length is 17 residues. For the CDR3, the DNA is TGTGCCAGCAGTACTACCCGGGACAGGGCTAACACCGGGGAGCTGTTTTTT. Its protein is CASSTTRDRANTGELFF.

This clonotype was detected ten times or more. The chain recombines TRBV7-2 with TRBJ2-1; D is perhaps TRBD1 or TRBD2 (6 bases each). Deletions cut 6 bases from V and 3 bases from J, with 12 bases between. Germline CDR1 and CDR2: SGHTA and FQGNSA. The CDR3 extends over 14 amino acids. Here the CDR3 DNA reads TGTGCCAGCAGGTTACAGGGAGGCTACAATGAGCAGTTCTTC. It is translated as CASRLQGGYNEQFF.

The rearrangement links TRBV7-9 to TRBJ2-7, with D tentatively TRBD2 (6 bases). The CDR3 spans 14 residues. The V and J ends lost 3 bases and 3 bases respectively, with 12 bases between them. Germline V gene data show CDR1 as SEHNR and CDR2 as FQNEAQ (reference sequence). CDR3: CASSLRGGVYEQYF. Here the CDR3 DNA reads TGTGCCAGCAGCTTGCGGGGAGGAGTCTACGAGCAGTACTTC.

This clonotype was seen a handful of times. CDR3 region: CASSLGLLNQPQHF. In nucleotides, the CDR3 is TGTGCCAGCAGCCTGGGACTCCTCAATCAGCCCCAGCATTTT. The rearrangement uses TRBV12-3 or TRBV12-4 and TRBJ1-5, with D perhaps TRBD1 (5 bases). CDR3 length: 14 amino acids. V was clipped by 6 bases and J by 3 bases, with 12 bases between them.

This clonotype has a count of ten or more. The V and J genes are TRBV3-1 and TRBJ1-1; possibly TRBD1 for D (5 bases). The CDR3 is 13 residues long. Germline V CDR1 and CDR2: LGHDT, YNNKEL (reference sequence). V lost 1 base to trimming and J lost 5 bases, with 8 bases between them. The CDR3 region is CASSQVAGTEAFF. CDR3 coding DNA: TGTGCCAGCAGCCAAGTAGCAGGGACTGAAGCTTTCTTT.

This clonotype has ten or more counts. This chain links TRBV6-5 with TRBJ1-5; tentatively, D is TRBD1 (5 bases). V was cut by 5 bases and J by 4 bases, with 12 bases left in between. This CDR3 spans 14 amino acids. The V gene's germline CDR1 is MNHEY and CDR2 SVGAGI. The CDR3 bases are TGTGCCAGCAGTCTCCGGGGCGGGAATCAGCCCCAGCATTTT. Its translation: CASSLRGGNQPQHF.

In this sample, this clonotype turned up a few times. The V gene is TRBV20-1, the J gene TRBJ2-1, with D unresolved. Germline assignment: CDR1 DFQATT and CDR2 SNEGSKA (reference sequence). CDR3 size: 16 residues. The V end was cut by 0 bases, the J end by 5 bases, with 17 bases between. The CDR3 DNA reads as TGCAGTGCTAGAGATCTAGGACCATTGGTTAACAATGAGCAGTTCTTC. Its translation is CSARDLGPLVNNEQFF.

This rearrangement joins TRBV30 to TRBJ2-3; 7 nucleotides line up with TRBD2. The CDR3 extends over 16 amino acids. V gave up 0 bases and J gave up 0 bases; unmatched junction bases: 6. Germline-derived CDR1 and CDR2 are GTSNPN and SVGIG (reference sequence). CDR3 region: CAWSVGSGGSTDTQYF. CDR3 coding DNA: TGTGCCTGGAGTGTAGGTTCGGGGGGAAGCACAGATACGCAGTATTTT.

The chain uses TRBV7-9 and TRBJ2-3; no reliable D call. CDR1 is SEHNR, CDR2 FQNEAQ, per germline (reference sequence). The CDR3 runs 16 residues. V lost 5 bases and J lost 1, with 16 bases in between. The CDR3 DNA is TGTGCCAGCAGCCCCTACTCCAACGCAGGCACAGATACGCAGTATTTT. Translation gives CASSPYSNAGTDTQYF. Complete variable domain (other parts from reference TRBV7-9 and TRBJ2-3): DTGVSQNPRHKITKRGQNVTFRCDPISEHNRLYWYRQTLGQGPEFLTYFQNEAQLEKSRLLSDRFSAERPKGSFSTLEIQRTEQGDSAMYLCASSPYSNAGTDTQYFGPGTRLTVL.

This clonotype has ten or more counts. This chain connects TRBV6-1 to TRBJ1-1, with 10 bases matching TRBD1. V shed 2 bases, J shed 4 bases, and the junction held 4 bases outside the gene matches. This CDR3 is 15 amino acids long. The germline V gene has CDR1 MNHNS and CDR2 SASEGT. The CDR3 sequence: CASSEFRTGGTEAFF. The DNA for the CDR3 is TGTGCCAGCAGTGAATTTCGGACAGGGGGCACTGAAGCTTTCTTT.

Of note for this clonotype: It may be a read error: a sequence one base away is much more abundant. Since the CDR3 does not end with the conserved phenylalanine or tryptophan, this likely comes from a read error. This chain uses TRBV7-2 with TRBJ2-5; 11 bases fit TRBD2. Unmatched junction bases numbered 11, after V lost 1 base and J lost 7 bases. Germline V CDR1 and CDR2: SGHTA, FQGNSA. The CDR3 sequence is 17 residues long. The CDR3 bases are TGTGCCAGCAGCTTAGTCCCCCCGCTAGCGGGAGGCGGGACCCAGTACTAC. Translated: CASSLVPPLAGGGTQYY.

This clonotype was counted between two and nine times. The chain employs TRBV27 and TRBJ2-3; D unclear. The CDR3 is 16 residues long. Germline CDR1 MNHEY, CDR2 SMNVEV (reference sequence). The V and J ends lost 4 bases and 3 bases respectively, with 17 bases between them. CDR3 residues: CASSSGSQKGTDTQYF. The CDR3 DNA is TGTGCCAGCAGTTCCGGTAGCCAAAAAGGTACAGATACGCAGTATTTT.